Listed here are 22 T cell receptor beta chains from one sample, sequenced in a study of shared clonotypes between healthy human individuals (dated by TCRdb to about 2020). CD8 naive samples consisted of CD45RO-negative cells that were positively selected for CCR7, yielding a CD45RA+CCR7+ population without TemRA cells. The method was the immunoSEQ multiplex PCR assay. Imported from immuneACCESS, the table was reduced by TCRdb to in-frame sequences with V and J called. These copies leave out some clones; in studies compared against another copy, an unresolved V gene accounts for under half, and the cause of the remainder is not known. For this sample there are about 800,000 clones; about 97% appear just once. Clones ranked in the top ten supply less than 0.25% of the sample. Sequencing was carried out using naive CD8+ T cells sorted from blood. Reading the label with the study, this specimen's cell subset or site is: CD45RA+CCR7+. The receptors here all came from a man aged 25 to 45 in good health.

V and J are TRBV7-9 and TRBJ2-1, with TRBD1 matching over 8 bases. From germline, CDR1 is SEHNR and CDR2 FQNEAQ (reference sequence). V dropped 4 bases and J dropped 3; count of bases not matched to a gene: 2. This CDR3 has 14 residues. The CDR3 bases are TGTGCCAGCAGCTCAGGGGGCCTCTACAATGAGCAGTTCTTC. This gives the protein CASSSGGLYNEQFF.

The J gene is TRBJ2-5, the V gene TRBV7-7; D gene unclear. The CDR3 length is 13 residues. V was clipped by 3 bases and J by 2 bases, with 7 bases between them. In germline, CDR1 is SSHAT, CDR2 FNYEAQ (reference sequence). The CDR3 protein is CASSFQAQETQYF. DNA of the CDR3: TGTGCCAGCAGCTTTCAGGCTCAAGAGACCCAGTACTTC.

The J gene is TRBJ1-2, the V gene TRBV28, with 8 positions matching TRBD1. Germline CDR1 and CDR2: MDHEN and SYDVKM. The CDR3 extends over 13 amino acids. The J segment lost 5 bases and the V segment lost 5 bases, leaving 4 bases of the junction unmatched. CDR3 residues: CASSLDRGYGYTF. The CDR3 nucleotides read TGTGCCAGCAGTCTCGACAGGGGTTATGGCTACACCTTC.

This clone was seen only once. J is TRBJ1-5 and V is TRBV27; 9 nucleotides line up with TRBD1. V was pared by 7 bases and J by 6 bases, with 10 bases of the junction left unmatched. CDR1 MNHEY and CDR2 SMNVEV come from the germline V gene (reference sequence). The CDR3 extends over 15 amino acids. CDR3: CASTKQGARGQPQHF. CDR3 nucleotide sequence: TGTGCCAGCACCAAACAGGGGGCCCGGGGTCAGCCCCAGCATTTT.

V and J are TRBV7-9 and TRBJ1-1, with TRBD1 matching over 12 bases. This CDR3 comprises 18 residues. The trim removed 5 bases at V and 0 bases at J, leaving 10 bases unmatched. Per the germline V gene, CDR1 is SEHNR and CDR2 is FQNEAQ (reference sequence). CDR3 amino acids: CASSPWGQGAHVNTEAFF. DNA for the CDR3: TGTGCCAGCAGCCCCTGGGGACAGGGGGCGCATGTGAACACTGAAGCTTTCTTT.

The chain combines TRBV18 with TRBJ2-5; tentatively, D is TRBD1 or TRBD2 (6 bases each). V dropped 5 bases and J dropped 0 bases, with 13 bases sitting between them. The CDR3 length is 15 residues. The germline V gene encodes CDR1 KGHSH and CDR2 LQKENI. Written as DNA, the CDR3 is TGTGCCAGCTCAAGGGGGGTCGGAAACCAAGAGACCCAGTACTTC. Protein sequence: CASSRGVGNQETQYF. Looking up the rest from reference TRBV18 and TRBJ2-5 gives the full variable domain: NAGVMQNPRHLVRRRGQEARLRCSPMKGHSHVYWYRQLPEEGLKFMVYLQKENIIDESGMPKERFSAEFPKEGPSILRIQQVVRGDSAAYFCASSRGVGNQETQYFGPGTRLLVL.

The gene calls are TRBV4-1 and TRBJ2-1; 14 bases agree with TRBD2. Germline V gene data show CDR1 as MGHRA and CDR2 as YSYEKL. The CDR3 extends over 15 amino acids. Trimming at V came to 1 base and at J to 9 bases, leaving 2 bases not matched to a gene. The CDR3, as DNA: TGCGCCAGCAGCCAAGTGGGACTAGCGGGAGTTGAGCAGTTCTTC. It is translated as CASSQVGLAGVEQFF.

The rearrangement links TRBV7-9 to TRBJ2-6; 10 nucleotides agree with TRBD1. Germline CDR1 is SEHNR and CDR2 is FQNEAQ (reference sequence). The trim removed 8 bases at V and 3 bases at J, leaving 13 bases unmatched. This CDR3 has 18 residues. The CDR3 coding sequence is TGTGCCAGCTATGCCCCCGGACAGGGGGTAGGTGGGGCCAACGTCCTGACTTTC. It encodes CASYAPGQGVGGANVLTF.

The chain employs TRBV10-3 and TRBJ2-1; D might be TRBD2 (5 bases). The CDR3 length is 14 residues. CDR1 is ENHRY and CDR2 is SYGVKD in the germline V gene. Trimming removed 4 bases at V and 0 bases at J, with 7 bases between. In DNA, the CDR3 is TGTGCCATCAGTGCGGACTCCTCCTACAATGAGCAGTTCTTC. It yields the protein CAISADSSYNEQFF.

The CDR3 spells CASSQGVSSDGYTF. The CDR3, as DNA: TGCGCCAGCAGCCAGGGGGTATCTTCGGATGGCTACACCTTC. This chain connects TRBV4-1 to TRBJ1-2; D may be TRBD1 (5 bases). This CDR3 comprises 14 residues. CDR1 and CDR2 from the germline V gene are MGHRA and YSYEKL. V lost 3 bases and J 6 bases, leaving 14 bases between the germline ends.

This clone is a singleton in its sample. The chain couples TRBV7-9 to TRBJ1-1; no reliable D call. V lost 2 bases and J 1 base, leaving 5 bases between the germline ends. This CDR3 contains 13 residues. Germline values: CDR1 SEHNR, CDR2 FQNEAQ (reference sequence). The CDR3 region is CASSLWTNTEAFF. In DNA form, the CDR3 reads TGTGCCAGCAGCTTATGGACGAACACTGAAGCTTTCTTT.

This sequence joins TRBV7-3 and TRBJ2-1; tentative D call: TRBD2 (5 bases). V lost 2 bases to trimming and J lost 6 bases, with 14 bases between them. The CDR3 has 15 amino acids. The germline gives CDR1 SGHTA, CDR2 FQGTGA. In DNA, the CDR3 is TGTGCCAGCAGCTTAGGGCTAGCCCGGAGCAATGAGCAGTTCTTC. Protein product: CASSLGLARSNEQFF.

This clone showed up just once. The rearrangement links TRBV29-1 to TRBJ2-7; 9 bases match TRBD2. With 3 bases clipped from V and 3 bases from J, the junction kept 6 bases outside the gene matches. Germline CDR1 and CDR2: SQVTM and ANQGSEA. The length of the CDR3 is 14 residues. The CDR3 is CSVEGSGRGYEQYF. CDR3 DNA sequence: TGCAGCGTTGAGGGTAGCGGGAGAGGCTACGAGCAGTACTTC.

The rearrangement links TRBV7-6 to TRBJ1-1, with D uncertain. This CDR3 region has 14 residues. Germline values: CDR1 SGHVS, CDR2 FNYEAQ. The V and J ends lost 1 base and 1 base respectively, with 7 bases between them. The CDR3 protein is CASSLGGTNTEAFF. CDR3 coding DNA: TGTGCCAGCAGCTTAGGGGGTACGAACACTGAAGCTTTCTTT.

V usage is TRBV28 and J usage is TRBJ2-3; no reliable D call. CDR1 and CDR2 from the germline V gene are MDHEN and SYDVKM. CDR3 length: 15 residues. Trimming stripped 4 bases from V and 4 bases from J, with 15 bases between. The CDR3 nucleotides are TGTGCCAGCAGTTCCACAAGACCAGTGCCAGATACGCAGTATTTT. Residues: CASSSTRPVPDTQYF.

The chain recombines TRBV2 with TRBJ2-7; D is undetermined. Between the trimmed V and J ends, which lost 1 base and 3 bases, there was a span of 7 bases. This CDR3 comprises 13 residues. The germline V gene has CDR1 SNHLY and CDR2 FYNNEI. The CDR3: CASSEGPFYEQYF. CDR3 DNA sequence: TGTGCCAGCAGTGAAGGGCCATTCTACGAGCAGTACTTC.

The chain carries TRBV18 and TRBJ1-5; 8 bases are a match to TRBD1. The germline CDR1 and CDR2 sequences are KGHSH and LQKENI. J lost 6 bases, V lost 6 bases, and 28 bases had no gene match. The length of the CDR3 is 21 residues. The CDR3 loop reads CASSPPRLRTGISIMVQPQHF. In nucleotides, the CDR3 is TGTGCCAGCTCCCCTCCGAGGCTTAGGACAGGGATATCTATTATGGTTCAGCCCCAGCATTTT. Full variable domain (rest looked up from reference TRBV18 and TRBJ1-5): NAGVMQNPRHLVRRRGQEARLRCSPMKGHSHVYWYRQLPEEGLKFMVYLQKENIIDESGMPKERFSAEFPKEGPSILRIQQVVRGDSAAYFCASSPPRLRTGISIMVQPQHFGDGTRLSIL.

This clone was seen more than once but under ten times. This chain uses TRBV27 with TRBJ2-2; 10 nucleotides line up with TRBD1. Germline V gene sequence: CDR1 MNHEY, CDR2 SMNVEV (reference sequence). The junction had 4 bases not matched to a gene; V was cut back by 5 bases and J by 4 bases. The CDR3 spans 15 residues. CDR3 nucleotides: TGTGCCAGCAGTGGCCGGGACAGGGGCACCGGGGAGCTGTTTTTT. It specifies CASSGRDRGTGELFF.

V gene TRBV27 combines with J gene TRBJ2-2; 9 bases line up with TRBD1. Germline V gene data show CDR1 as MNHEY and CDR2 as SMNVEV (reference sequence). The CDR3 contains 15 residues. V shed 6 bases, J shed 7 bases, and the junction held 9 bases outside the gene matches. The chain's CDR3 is CASSSGTGRRGELFF. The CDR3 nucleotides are TGTGCCAGCAGCTCCGGGACAGGGAGACGCGGGGAGCTGTTTTTT.

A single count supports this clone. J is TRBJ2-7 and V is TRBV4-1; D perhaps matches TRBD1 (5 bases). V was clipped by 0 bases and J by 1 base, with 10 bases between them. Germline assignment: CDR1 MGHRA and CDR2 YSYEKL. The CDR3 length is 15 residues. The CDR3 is CASSQEIQGSYEQYF. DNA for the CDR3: TGCGCCAGCAGCCAAGAGATCCAGGGTTCCTACGAGCAGTACTTC.

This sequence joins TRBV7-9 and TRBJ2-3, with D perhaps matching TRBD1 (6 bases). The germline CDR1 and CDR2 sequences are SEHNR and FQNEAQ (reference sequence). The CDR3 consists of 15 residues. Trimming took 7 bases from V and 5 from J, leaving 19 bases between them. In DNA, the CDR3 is TGTGCCAGCAACGGACCAGGACAGAGAATAGATACGCAGTATTTT. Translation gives CASNGPGQRIDTQYF.

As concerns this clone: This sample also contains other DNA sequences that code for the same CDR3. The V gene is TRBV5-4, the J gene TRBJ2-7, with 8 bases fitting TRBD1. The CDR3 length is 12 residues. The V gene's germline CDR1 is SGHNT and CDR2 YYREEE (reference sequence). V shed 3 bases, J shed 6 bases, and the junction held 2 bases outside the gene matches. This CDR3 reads CASSSDRGEQYF. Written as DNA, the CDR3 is TGTGCCAGCAGCTCTGACAGGGGCGAGCAGTACTTC.